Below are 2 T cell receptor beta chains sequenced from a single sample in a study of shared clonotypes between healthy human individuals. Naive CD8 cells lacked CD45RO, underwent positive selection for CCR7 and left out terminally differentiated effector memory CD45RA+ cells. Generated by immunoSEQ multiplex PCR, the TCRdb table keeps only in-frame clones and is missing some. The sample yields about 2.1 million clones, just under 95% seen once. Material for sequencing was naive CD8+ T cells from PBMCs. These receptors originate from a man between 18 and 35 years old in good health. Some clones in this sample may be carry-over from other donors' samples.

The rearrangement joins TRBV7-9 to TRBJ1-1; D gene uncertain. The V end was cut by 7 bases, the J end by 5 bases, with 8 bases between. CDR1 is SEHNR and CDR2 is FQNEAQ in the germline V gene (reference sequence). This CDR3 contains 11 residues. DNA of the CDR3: TGTGCCAGCACCCATGGAACTGAAGCTTTCTTT. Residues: CASTHGTEAFF.

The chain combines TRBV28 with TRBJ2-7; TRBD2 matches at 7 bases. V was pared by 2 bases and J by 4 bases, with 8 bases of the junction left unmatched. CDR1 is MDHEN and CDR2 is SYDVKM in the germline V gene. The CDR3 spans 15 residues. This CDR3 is CASSLGLAANYEQYF. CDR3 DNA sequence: TGTGCCAGCAGTTTAGGGCTAGCGGCGAATTACGAGCAGTACTTC.